The text below deals with one T cell receptor (beta chain). No antigen is known for it. These data originate in a study of PD-1 blockade in classical Hodgkin lymphoma. Study-wide results and caveats: The study found complete responders had baseline diversity similar to newly diagnosed patients. Reported baseline diversity: healthy donors highest, relapsed/refractory patients lowest. Significantly greater TCR diversity emerged by C4D1 in CD4+ cells but not CD8+ cells. The repertoire differences lack a defined cause, possibly disease activity or prior therapy.

Germline V lookup: CDR1 WNHNN, CDR2 SYGVQD (reference sequence). This CDR3 is built from 14 residues. Trimming took off 2 bases at V and 4 bases at J, with 11 bases between the two ends. Every patient was affected by relapse after autologous stem cell transplantation, while exposure to brentuximab vedotin was not uniform. TCRdb's copy holds only in-frame clones and misses some; the assay was immunoSEQ multiplex PCR. This sample carries about 6,500 clones, 70% to 80% of them seen once, and the ten largest clones take around 38%. The V gene is TRBV10-1, the J gene TRBJ1-1; unclear D gene. Sequences were derived from peripheral blood mononuclear cells (PBMCs), sampled at baseline. The clonotype was recovered from a human donor with classical Hodgkin lymphoma. CDR3 in amino acids: CASSEKRHSTEAFF. The CDR3 DNA reads as TGCGCCAGCAGTGAGAAAAGACATAGCACTGAAGCTTTCTTT.